The rows below give T cell receptor beta chains drawn from one sample of a study of response to subunit inactivated influenza vaccine. One entry per CDR3 protein, called by TCRdb with MiXCR from the RT-PCR reads. The sample holds around 580,000 distinct CDR3 sequences, roughly 10% seen once. Sequences were derived from PBMCs from blood, sampled on the day of vaccination. All receptors derive from a man aged 50 to 60 who received an inactivated influenza vaccine. CDR3s leave out the opening cysteine and the closing phenylalanine or tryptophan. D genes are given only for firm matches. Expanded clones get a size class; other rows say once, few or many, or leave the size out.

cdr3_length d_call j_call clone_size v_call cdr3_aa
14 TRBD2 TRBJ2-4 few TRBV5-1 ASSLGLAGIPPIQY
14 TRBD2 TRBJ2-2 many TRBV5-1 ASRNPSAGDTGELF
11 TRBD1 TRBJ2-3 . TRBV29-1 SVDGQGGDTQY
12 TRBD1 TRBJ2-1 . TRBV6-2/TRBV6-3 ASTIHRGLNEQF
12 . TRBJ2-6 . TRBV19 ASSTDPGANVLT
13 TRBD1 TRBJ2-2 few TRBV28 ASSLVRGLIGELF
14 . TRBJ1-5 . TRBV20-1 SARVGTYNSNQPQH
9 . TRBJ1-1 . TRBV29-1 SVLMNTEAF
13 . TRBJ2-1 . TRBV7-2 ASSLGWGGHNEQF
10 . TRBJ2-1 many TRBV11-2 ASGRGGHEQF
14 TRBD1 TRBJ2-4 . TRBV7-9 ASSLDGQGFLHIQY
18 . TRBJ2-1 . TRBV11-1 ASSHSVAAGPWDQHNEQF
13 TRBD2 TRBJ2-3 many TRBV29-1 SVCGLAENTDTQY
12 . TRBJ2-5 few TRBV20-1 SASRQGSQETQY
14 . TRBJ2-1 few TRBV12-3/TRBV12-4 ASSFSHGGAGNEQF
11 TRBD1 TRBJ2-1 . TRBV20-1 SATGTDYNEQF
13 . TRBJ1-4 many TRBV5-1 ASSPGTGRNEKLF
11 TRBD1 TRBJ1-4 many TRBV7-8 ASSQGAREKLF
11 . TRBJ2-7 . TRBV5-8 ASGHGRTYEQY